The entry below describes one T cell receptor beta chain. The assay was immunoSEQ multiplex PCR, and TCRdb's table has in-frame clones only and misses some. The sample shows approximately 60,000 clones, approximately 91% of them seen only once. This record belongs to a study of T cell changes during pregnancy in multiple sclerosis. The CDR3 is made up of 15 amino acids. Trimming at V came to 4 bases and at J to 4 bases, leaving 4 bases not matched to a gene. Germline V gene data show CDR1 as MDHEN and CDR2 as SYDVKM. The sequence was collected from a female donor with multiple sclerosis, enrolled in a pregnancy study. The material sequenced was peripheral blood, taken in the second trimester of pregnancy. The V and J genes are TRBV28 and TRBJ1-5, with 10 bases identical to TRBD1. The CDR3 is CASSSWTGGNQPQHF. The CDR3 DNA reads TGTGCCAGCAGTTCATGGACAGGGGGAAATCAGCCCCAGCATTTT.